One sample yielded the 30 T cell receptor beta chains listed below, sequenced in a study of blood T cell repertoires in COVID-19. Some clones are missing from TCRdb's copy, which holds only in-frame ones; the method was immunoSEQ multiplex PCR. The sample contains approximately 150,000 clones, roughly 84% of which appear only once. Material: peripheral blood. The source is an older man with active or convalescent COVID-19.

The chain is built from TRBV7-3 and TRBJ1-6, with D unresolved. Between the trimmed V and J ends, which lost 2 bases and 7 bases, there was a span of 9 bases. CDR1 and CDR2 (germline): SGHTA, FQGTGA. The CDR3 totals 14 residues. The CDR3 DNA follows: TGTGCCAGCAGCTTATTGGGAGAAAATTCACCCCTCCACTTT. Translating it yields CASSLLGENSPLHF. The variable domain in full, completed from reference TRBV7-3 and TRBJ1-6, reads GAGVSQTPSNKVTEKGKYVELRCDPISGHTALYWYRQSLGQGPEFLIYFQGTGAADDSGLPNDRFFAVRPEGSVSTLKIQRTERGDSAVYLCASSLLGENSPLHFGNGTRLTVT.

V is TRBV7-2 and J is TRBJ2-7; 14 bases align to TRBD2. The V gene's germline CDR1 is SGHTA and CDR2 FQGNSA. This CDR3 has 17 residues. V shed 4 bases, J shed 2 bases, and the junction held 7 bases outside the gene matches. CDR3 residues: CASSSGGLAGAAYEQYF. CDR3 DNA: TGTGCCAGCAGCTCCGGGGGACTAGCGGGAGCGGCCTACGAGCAGTACTTC.

The gene calls are TRBV19 and TRBJ2-3; possibly TRBD2 for D (7 bases). Trimming removed 8 bases from V and 4 bases from J, with 19 bases in between. Per the germline V gene, CDR1 is LNHDA and CDR2 is SQIVND (reference sequence). The CDR3 totals 15 residues. CDR3 coding DNA: TGTGCCAGTCATCAGGAGGGGGGGGGACCAGATACGCAGTATTTT. Translation gives CASHQEGGGPDTQYF.

This clone was observed a few times. V gene TRBV13 combines with J gene TRBJ1-3; D is perhaps TRBD1 (6 bases). The germline V and J ends were trimmed by 0 bases and 4 bases, with 16 bases remaining between them. This CDR3 is built from 17 residues. Germline assignment: CDR1 PRHDT and CDR2 FYEKMQ (reference sequence). CDR3 sequence: CASSLGGGQFLGNTIYF. CDR3 sequence (DNA): TGTGCCAGCAGCTTAGGAGGAGGACAGTTCTTGGGAAACACCATATATTTT.

CDR3 sequence: CASSLVSRTREQYF. In nucleotides, the CDR3 is TGTGCCAGCAGCTTAGTGTCCAGGACACGCGAGCAGTACTTC. The chain employs TRBV11-2 and TRBJ2-7, with D tentatively TRBD1 (5 bases). Between the trimmed V and J ends, which lost 1 base and 6 bases, there was a span of 13 bases. CDR1 and CDR2 from the germline V gene are SGHAT and FQNNGV. The CDR3 sequence is 14 residues long.

The chain is built from TRBV27 and TRBJ2-3, with 13 bases matching TRBD2. The CDR3 spans 19 residues. The germline V gene encodes CDR1 MNHEY and CDR2 SMNVEV (reference sequence). With 4 bases clipped from V and 3 bases from J, the junction kept 13 bases outside the gene matches. In DNA, the CDR3 is TGTGCCAGCAGTTCCGCGGGACTAGCGGGATACTACGGAACAGATACGCAGTATTTT. Amino acids: CASSSAGLAGYYGTDTQYF.

The chain couples TRBV2 to TRBJ2-7; TRBD1 matches 9 bases. V dropped 6 bases and J dropped 6; count of bases not matched to a gene: 12. This CDR3 is 15 amino acids long. Germline V gene lookup returns CDR1 SNHLY and CDR2 FYNNEI. In DNA, the CDR3 is TGTGCCAGCAGCAAAAGGGGGACAGGGAGGACCGAGCAGTACTTC. Residues: CASSKRGTGRTEQYF.

The rearrangement links TRBV11-2 to TRBJ2-1; 8 bases fit TRBD1. V shed 4 bases, J shed 5 bases, and the junction held 10 bases outside the gene matches. CDR3 length: 16 residues. Looked up from germline, CDR1 is SGHAT and CDR2 is FQNNGV. The CDR3 protein is CASSWRTGIVDNEQFF. Here the CDR3 DNA reads TGTGCCAGCAGCTGGAGGACAGGGATAGTCGACAATGAGCAGTTCTTC.

This chain links TRBV5-1 with TRBJ1-1; D perhaps matches TRBD1 (6 bases). Trimming shortened V by 7 bases and J by 3 bases, and 16 bases separated the two germline ends. Germline V gene lookup returns CDR1 SGHRS and CDR2 YFSETQ. This CDR3 has 14 residues. The CDR3 DNA reads as TGCGCCAGCGGATCTCAGGGGCTGGACACTGAAGCTTTCTTT. As protein: CASGSQGLDTEAFF.

The J gene is TRBJ2-1, the V gene TRBV9; 8 bases align to TRBD2. The germline V gene has CDR1 SGDLS and CDR2 YYNGEE. This CDR3 spans 19 amino acids. The J segment lost 2 bases and the V segment lost 1 base, leaving 14 bases of the junction unmatched. The CDR3 here is CASSVSVGGWREAYNEQFF. The DNA of the CDR3 is TGTGCCAGCAGCGTAAGTGTCGGGGGGTGGCGGGAGGCCTACAATGAGCAGTTCTTC.

The CDR3 coding sequence is TGTGCCAGCAGCTTACAGGGCTCCAGGTCAGAGCAGTACTTC. Translation: CASSLQGSRSEQYF. The chain combines TRBV7-9 with TRBJ2-7; a weak D match, TRBD1 (5 bases). Trimming pared 2 bases from V and 7 bases from J, leaving 15 bases between. Germline CDR1 and CDR2: SEHNR and FQNEAQ (reference sequence). The length of the CDR3 is 14 residues.

This chain connects TRBV6-2 or TRBV6-3 to TRBJ2-7; D is ambiguous. This CDR3 has 12 residues. The germline V gene encodes CDR1 MNHEY and CDR2 SVGEGT. Trimming pared 6 bases from V and 4 bases from J, leaving 10 bases between. DNA for the CDR3: TGTGCCAGCAGCACAAACTATTACGAGCAGTACTTC. This encodes CASSTNYYEQYF.

CDR3 loop: CASSLGGQGAYGYTF. The DNA of the CDR3 is TGTGCCAGCAGCTTAGGAGGACAGGGGGCCTATGGCTACACCTTC. The chain uses TRBV7-6 and TRBJ1-2, with 11 bases that match TRBD1. With 1 base clipped from V and 4 bases from J, the junction kept 2 bases outside the gene matches. This CDR3 contains 15 residues. CDR1 is SGHVS and CDR2 is FNYEAQ in the germline V gene.

This sequence joins TRBV7-8 and TRBJ2-2; D perhaps matches TRBD1 (6 bases). V lost 5 bases and J lost 7, with 14 bases in between. Germline CDR1 and CDR2: SGHVS and FQNEAQ. This CDR3 is built from 14 residues. Written as DNA, the CDR3 is TGTGCCAGCAGCCAACCGAGGGGGTACGGGGAGCTGTTTTTT. Protein product: CASSQPRGYGELFF.

Here the CDR3 DNA reads TGTGCCAGCACCGAGGGACAGTCCTATGGCTACACCTTC. Its protein is CASTEGQSYGYTF. This chain connects TRBV6-6 to TRBJ1-2, with TRBD1 identical over 7 bases. V shed 7 bases and J 4 bases; nucleotides not matched to a gene: 6. Germline CDR1 and CDR2: MNHNY and SVGAGI (reference sequence). The CDR3 totals 13 residues.

J is TRBJ1-4 and V is TRBV11-2; 7 positions agree with TRBD1. With V trimmed by 5 bases and J by 0 bases, 15 bases remained unmatched. The CDR3 contains 19 residues. Per germline, CDR1 SGHAT and CDR2 FQNNGV. The CDR3 DNA follows: TGTGCCAGCAGCCCCAGGGGGACAGCGAGCCCCCCAACTAATGAAAAACTGTTTTTT. Its translation: CASSPRGTASPPTNEKLFF.

The chain is built from TRBV7-6 and TRBJ1-3, with 8 nucleotides matching TRBD1. There are 17 residues in the CDR3. Germline assignment: CDR1 SGHVS and CDR2 FNYEAQ. Trimming removed 2 bases from V and 0 bases from J; junction bases left unmatched: 6. The CDR3 protein is CASSLTPTGGSGNTIYF. CDR3 sequence (DNA): TGTGCCAGCAGCTTAACCCCTACAGGGGGCTCTGGAAACACCATATATTTT. Together with reference TRBV7-6 and TRBJ1-3, the CDR3 gives the full variable domain: GAGVSQSPRYKVTKRGQDVALRCDPISGHVSLYWYRQALGQGPEFLTYFNYEAQQDKSGLPNDRFSAERPEGSISTLTIQRTEQRDSAMYRCASSLTPTGGSGNTIYFGEGSWLTVV.

V gene TRBV28 combines with J gene TRBJ1-2, with 8 bases lining up with TRBD1. The ends lost 3 bases at V and 8 bases at J; junction bases unmatched: 11. Germline-derived CDR1 and CDR2 are MDHEN and SYDVKM. CDR3 length: 15 residues. The CDR3 DNA follows: TGTGCCAGCAGTTTGCGGGACAGGCGAGGGAAGGGCTACACCTTC. This encodes CASSLRDRRGKGYTF.

This clone was counted only a few times. V is TRBV6-6 and J is TRBJ2-5; 8 bases agree with TRBD1. CDR3 length: 16 residues. V dropped 6 bases and J dropped 4; count of bases not matched to a gene: 13. CDR1 and CDR2 from the germline V gene are MNHNY and SVGAGI (reference sequence). The CDR3 DNA reads TGTGCCAGCAGACAAACGGGCCCCACAGGGGGAGAGACCCAGTACTTC. Translating gives CASRQTGPTGGETQYF.

V is TRBV7-2 and J is TRBJ2-5, with D possibly being TRBD2 (6 bases). V gave up 4 bases and J gave up 2 bases, with 11 bases separating them. Germline CDR1 SGHTA, CDR2 FQGNSA. The CDR3 runs to 14 residues. The CDR3 DNA reads TGTGCCAGCAGCTCAGGACTACCGCAAGAGACCCAGTACTTC. Its translation is CASSSGLPQETQYF.

This chain joins TRBV27 and TRBJ1-5; the match to TRBD1 covers 7 bases. The CDR3 extends over 15 amino acids. CDR1 and CDR2 from the germline V gene are MNHEY and SMNVEV (reference sequence). V lost 4 bases and J lost 5; bases outside the gene matches: 8. CDR3 sequence: CASSSPGRGHQPQHF. In DNA, the CDR3 is TGTGCCAGCAGTTCCCCGGGTAGGGGGCATCAGCCCCAGCATTTT.

The V call is TRBV28, the J call TRBJ2-6; TRBD1 matches at 11 bases. This CDR3 spans 17 amino acids. V lost 7 bases and J lost 4; bases outside the gene matches: 9. The germline V gene has CDR1 MDHEN and CDR2 SYDVKM. For the CDR3, the DNA is TGTGCCAGCATACCGGGACAGGGGGTTCCCGGGGCCAACGTCCTGACTTTC. Translation: CASIPGQGVPGANVLTF.

The chain links TRBV28 to TRBJ2-7, with a possible D match to TRBD1 (7 bases). The V end was cut by 7 bases, the J end by 3 bases, with 22 bases between. The CDR3 is made up of 16 amino acids. Germline assignment: CDR1 MDHEN and CDR2 SYDVKM. CDR3 DNA sequence: TGTGCCAGCACCCCGGGCAGGGGGTTAGCGGACTACGAGCAGTACTTC. Its translation is CASTPGRGLADYEQYF. Looking up the rest from reference TRBV28 and TRBJ2-7 gives the full variable domain: DVKVTQSSRYLVKRTGEKVFLECVQDMDHENMFWYRQDPGLGLRLIYFSYDVKMKEKGDIPEGYSVSREKKERFSLILESASTNQTSMYLCASTPGRGLADYEQYFGPGTRLTVT.

The chain combines TRBV15 with TRBJ1-2; D unresolved. CDR1 is LNHNV, CDR2 YYDKDF, per germline (reference sequence). CDR3 length equals 16 residues. V was cut by 0 bases and J by 2 bases, with 13 bases left in between. The CDR3 reads CATSRDGREPNYGYTF. The CDR3 coding sequence is TGTGCCACCAGCAGAGACGGACGGGAGCCCAACTATGGCTACACCTTC.

The J gene is TRBJ2-7, the V gene TRBV6-6; 7 positions agree with TRBD1. Trimming cost V 4 bases and J 0 bases; bases outside gene matches: 0. Germline values: CDR1 MNHNY, CDR2 SVGAGI (reference sequence). The CDR3 length is 13 residues. The CDR3 protein is CASSWDSSYEQYF. The CDR3 coding sequence is TGTGCCAGCAGTTGGGACAGCTCCTACGAGCAGTACTTC.

This chain uses TRBV5-4 with TRBJ1-4; a possible D gene is TRBD1 (6 bases). Germline CDR1 and CDR2: SGHNT and YYREEE (reference sequence). The V end lost 0 bases, the J end lost 5 bases, and 8 bases lay between the germline ends. The CDR3 contains 14 residues. The CDR3 reads CASSLGGTNEKLFF. The DNA of the CDR3 is TGTGCCAGCAGCTTGGGAGGGACAAATGAAAAACTGTTTTTT. Full variable domain (rest looked up from reference TRBV5-4 and TRBJ1-4): ETGVTQSPTHLIKTRGQQVTLRCSSQSGHNTVSWYQQALGQGPQFIFQYYREEENGRGNFPPRFSGLQFPNYSSELNVNALELDDSALYLCASSLGGTNEKLFFGSGTQLSVL.

The chain is built from TRBV28 and TRBJ2-3, with TRBD2 matching over 10 bases. V shed 5 bases and J 1 base; nucleotides not matched to a gene: 3. The germline V gene has CDR1 MDHEN and CDR2 SYDVKM. The CDR3 runs to 15 residues. The CDR3 nucleotides are TGTGCCAGCAGTCTAGCGGGGGCACGCACAGATACGCAGTATTTT. Translating gives CASSLAGARTDTQYF.

With regard to this clone: One end of the junction fails to match germline, which may point to a read error. This chain uses TRBV5-4 with TRBJ2-7; 13 positions agree with TRBD2. This CDR3 is 18 amino acids long. CDR1 and CDR2 (germline): SGHNT, YYREEE (reference sequence). CDR3 nucleotides: TGTGCCAGCAGCTTGGAGGGACTAGCGGGAACCTGGGGCTACGGGCAGTACTTC. Amino acid sequence: CASSLEGLAGTWGYGQYF.

The gene calls are TRBV19 and TRBJ1-1, with 10 bases lining up with TRBD1. Trimming took 2 bases from V and 11 from J; bases not matched to a gene: 8. CDR1 and CDR2 from the germline V gene are LNHDA and SQIVND (reference sequence). CDR3 length equals 14 residues. The CDR3 here is CASSIKGTGESAFF. The CDR3 region has the DNA TGTGCCAGTAGTATAAAGGGGACAGGGGAATCGGCTTTCTTT.

V gene TRBV12-5 combines with J gene TRBJ1-1; 8 bases fit TRBD1. With V trimmed by 2 bases and J by 1 base, 3 bases remained unmatched. Germline V gives CDR1 LGHNT, CDR2 FRNRAP. The CDR3 sequence is 15 residues long. The CDR3 sequence: CASGLLTGGNTEAFF. DNA of the CDR3: TGTGCTAGTGGTTTGCTTACAGGGGGGAACACTGAAGCTTTCTTT.